Presented here are 10 T cell receptor beta chains from one specimen sequenced in a study of cytomegalovirus exposure and HLA in healthy donors. This PCR relied on a set of 60 Vbeta primers and 13 Jbeta primers. Libraries were prepared by immunoSEQ multiplex PCR; TCRdb keeps only in-frame clonotypes and omits some of them. The table has some 170,000 clones, roughly 80% seen once. The sample comprised PBMCs. The receptors originated from a man aged 50-59 years in good health and CMV-seropositive.

As to this clone: Other DNA sequences in the same sample also yield this CDR3. This rearrangement joins TRBV11-2 to TRBJ1-4; D is uncertain. The CDR3 spans 14 residues. Germline V gives CDR1 SGHAT, CDR2 FQNNGV. Between the trimmed V and J ends, which lost 2 bases and 8 bases, there was a span of 12 bases. CDR3 sequence reads: CASSLTTGREKLFF. The CDR3 bases are TGTGCCAGCAGCTTAACCACGGGTAGGGAAAAACTGTTTTTT.

This chain connects TRBV28 to TRBJ2-3; no definite D call. The CDR3 consists of 10 residues. Germline V gives CDR1 MDHEN, CDR2 SYDVKM. Trimming stripped 8 bases from V and 5 bases from J, with 5 bases between. The CDR3 region has the DNA TGTGCCAGCTCGCGAGATACGCAGTATTTT. Its protein is CASSRDTQYF.

For the CDR3, the DNA is TGTGCCAGCAGTGCGACTGGGGCTAGAGGAAACACCATATATTTT. Its protein product is CASSATGARGNTIYF. The chain couples TRBV25-1 to TRBJ1-3; a possible D gene is TRBD1 (5 bases). Germline V gene data show CDR1 as MGHDK and CDR2 as SYGVNS. The CDR3 sequence is 15 residues long. Trimming left V 4 bases short and J 4 bases short, with 14 bases between. Using reference TRBV25-1 and TRBJ1-3 for the parts outside the CDR3, the full variable domain is EADIYQTPRYLVIGTGKKITLECSQTMGHDKMYWYQQDPGMELHLIHYSYGVNSTEKGDLSSESTVSRIRTEHFPLTLESARPSHTSQYLCASSATGARGNTIYFGEGSWLTVV.

Only one count was recorded for this clone. The chain combines TRBV2 with TRBJ1-2, with 9 positions matching TRBD1. The germline V gene has CDR1 SNHLY and CDR2 FYNNEI. The CDR3 extends over 15 amino acids. V lost 7 bases to trimming and J lost 4 bases; unmatched junction nucleotides: 10. DNA of the CDR3: TGTGCCAGCAATGCCGGGACAGGGTACGGCTATGGCTACACCTTC. Amino acid sequence: CASNAGTGYGYGYTF.

The V gene is TRBV2, the J gene TRBJ2-2, with D perhaps TRBD2 (6 bases). With 5 bases removed from V and 6 bases from J, the gap between germline ends came to 16 bases. CDR1 is SNHLY and CDR2 is FYNNEI in the germline V gene. The CDR3 totals 15 residues. The CDR3 reads CASSLRLDNAGELFF. The CDR3 coding sequence is TGTGCCAGCAGTCTAAGACTAGACAATGCCGGGGAGCTGTTTTTT.

The chain has TRBV10-3 and TRBJ2-7; TRBD2 matches at 8 bases. J gave up 2 bases and V 10 bases, and 7 bases lay outside the gene matches. The CDR3 extends over 13 amino acids. The V gene's germline CDR1 is ENHRY and CDR2 SYGVKD. CDR3 coding DNA: TGTGCCACCTCTAGCGGGTCAACCTACGAGCAGTACTTC. It translates to CATSSGSTYEQYF.

This sequence joins TRBV7-7 and TRBJ2-2; weak D call: TRBD1 (5 bases). Trimming removed 5 bases from V and 7 bases from J, with 11 bases in between. The CDR3 is 13 residues long. CDR1 is SSHAT, CDR2 FNYEAQ, per germline (reference sequence). As DNA, the CDR3 is TGTGCCAGCAGCCTGACAGTTCACGGGGAGCTGTTTTTT. Its translation: CASSLTVHGELFF. The variable domain in full, with the rest retrieved from reference TRBV7-7 and TRBJ2-2, is GAGVSQSPRYKVTKRGQDVTLRCDPISSHATLYWYQQALGQGPEFLTYFNYEAQPDKSGLPSDRFSAERPEGSISTLTIQRTEQRDSAMYRCASSLTVHGELFFGEGSRLTVL.

This sequence joins TRBV7-8 and TRBJ2-7; no firm D call. Trimming stripped 3 bases from V and 4 bases from J, with 13 bases between. The germline V gene has CDR1 SGHVS and CDR2 FQNEAQ. The CDR3 sequence is 14 residues long. The CDR3 DNA reads as TGTGCCAGCAGCTTCCTGACAAGTAGGTACGAGCAGTACTTC. Residues: CASSFLTSRYEQYF.

The J gene is TRBJ2-5, the V gene TRBV4-2, with D possibly being TRBD2 (5 bases). Matching the DNA end better, TRBJ2-7 makes the J call doubtful. Germline V CDR1 and CDR2: LGHNA, YNFKEQ. CDR3 length equals 12 residues. Here the CDR3 reads CASSPGEYEQYF. The CDR3 DNA follows: TGTGCCAGCAGCCCCGGGGAGTACGAGCAGTACTTC.

This clone was picked up one time. The CDR3 DNA is TGTGCCATCAGGCCGACTAGCGGGAGGGAAACGGGGTACGAGCAGTACTTC. The encoded protein is CAIRPTSGRETGYEQYF. The rearrangement joins TRBV10-3 to TRBJ2-7; 14 bases fit TRBD2. Per germline, CDR1 ENHRY and CDR2 SYGVKD. This CDR3 has 17 amino acids. Trimming took 6 bases from V and 4 from J; bases not matched to a gene: 11.